Listed here are 11 T cell receptor beta chains from one sample, sequenced in a study of neurological immune-mediated disorders. Via MiXCR, TCRdb re-called the 5' RACE reads, giving one row per CDR3 protein. The sample contains tens of thousands of distinct CDR3 sequences, over 5% of which appear only once. The sequencing input was PBMCs. These receptors originate from a human donor with multiple sclerosis. The donor label of this sample is uncertain.

In its sample, this clonotype was seen many times. V and J are TRBV5-1 and TRBJ2-5, with TRBD2 identical over 10 bases. Germline V CDR1 and CDR2: SGHRS, YFSETQ. This CDR3 is 16 amino acids long. The junction had 5 bases not matched to a gene; V was cut back by 0 bases and J by 3 bases. The CDR3 coding sequence is TGCGCCAGCAGCTTGGGAGCGGGGGGGCCTGAAGAGACCCAGTACTTC. Residues: CASSLGAGGPEETQYF.

This clonotype has a count of ten or more. The J gene is TRBJ2-2, the V gene TRBV7-2; 9 bases are a match to TRBD2. Trimming removed 0 bases from V and 5 bases from J; junction bases left unmatched: 1. Germline V gene data show CDR1 as SGHTA and CDR2 as FQGNSA. CDR3 length equals 15 residues. CDR3 in amino acids: CASSLALAGTGELFF. CDR3 nucleotide sequence: TGTGCCAGCAGCTTAGCTCTAGCGGGGACCGGGGAGCTGTTTTTT.

This clonotype was recorded many times. This sequence joins TRBV12-3 or TRBV12-4 and TRBJ2-2, with 9 bases identical to TRBD1. This CDR3 has 15 residues. V was clipped by 6 bases and J by 6 bases; unmatched bases: 8. The CDR3 here is CASRPTGGRSGELFF. The DNA of the CDR3 is TGTGCCAGCAGGCCTACAGGGGGCCGGTCCGGGGAGCTGTTTTTT.

This clonotype has ten or more counts. The rearrangement joins TRBV5-1 to TRBJ2-7; 7 bases map to TRBD2. The J segment lost 2 bases and the V segment lost 0 bases, leaving 2 bases of the junction unmatched. Germline V gives CDR1 SGHRS, CDR2 YFSETQ. CDR3 length equals 14 residues. CDR3 nucleotides: TGCGCCAGCAGCTTGGGGGACTACCCCTACGAGCAGTACTTC. Its translation is CASSLGDYPYEQYF. Using reference TRBV5-1 and TRBJ2-7 for the parts outside the CDR3, the full variable domain is KAGVTQTPRYLIKTRGQQVTLSCSPISGHRSVSWYQQTPGQGLQFLFEYFSETQRNKGNFPGRFSGRQFSNSRSEMNVSTLELGDSALYLCASSLGDYPYEQYFGPGTRLTVT.

This clonotype was seen many times. Here the CDR3 reads CASSLLFGRRGNTIYF. DNA for the CDR3: TGTGCCAGCAGCTTATTGTTCGGCAGGCGAGGAAACACCATATATTTT. The chain carries TRBV11-2 and TRBJ1-3; D remains unclear. The ends were cut back, 2 bases at V and 4 bases at J, with 15 bases in the middle. CDR1 is SGHAT, CDR2 FQNNGV, per germline. This CDR3 spans 16 amino acids.

This clonotype has a count of ten or more. V gene TRBV4-1 combines with J gene TRBJ1-2; a weak D match, TRBD1 (6 bases). Germline V CDR1 and CDR2: MGHRA, YSYEKL. V was shortened by 1 base and J by 5 bases, with 17 bases between the two germline ends. The CDR3 length is 16 residues. The CDR3 DNA is TGCGCCAGCAGCCAAGGGACGGGACACTGGGTTTATGGCTACACCTTC. It translates to CASSQGTGHWVYGYTF.

This clonotype came up many times. The V gene is TRBV20-1, the J gene TRBJ2-5; 12 bases line up with TRBD1. Germline trimming cut 5 bases from V and 5 bases from J; bases unmatched to any gene: 6. Germline CDR1 is DFQATT and CDR2 is SNEGSKA (reference sequence). The length of the CDR3 is 14 residues. CDR3 nucleotides: TGCAGTGCTCTCCGGGACAGGGGGCAGGAGACCCAGTACTTC. This codes for CSALRDRGQETQYF.

There are many counts of this clonotype. It may be a read error: a sequence one base away is much more abundant. The rearrangement uses TRBV5-1 and TRBJ2-6, with D hard to call. This CDR3 spans 15 amino acids. Germline assignment: CDR1 SGHRS and CDR2 YFSETQ. V lost 0 bases, J lost 0 bases, and 4 bases lay in between. The CDR3 here is CASSLAGSGANVLTF. In nucleotides, the CDR3 is TGCGCCAGCAGCTTGGCGGGCTCTGGGGCCAACGTCCTGACTTTC.

The V call is TRBV9, the J call TRBJ2-3; D unclear. This CDR3 region has 15 residues. Germline lookup yields CDR1 SGDLS and CDR2 YYNGEE. V dropped 0 bases and J dropped 3 bases, with 11 bases sitting between them. The DNA of the CDR3 is TGTGCCAGCAGCGTAGCAACCCTCTGGACAGATACGCAGTATTTT. This translates into CASSVATLWTDTQYF.

This clonotype was observed many times. The chain has TRBV24-1 and TRBJ2-5, with D perhaps TRBD1 or TRBD2 (5 bases each). V shed 1 base and J shed 2 bases, with 16 bases lying between them. The CDR3 contains 17 residues. CDR1 KGHDR and CDR2 SFDVKD come from the germline V gene. The CDR3: CATSDFGGGEGQETQYF. In DNA form, the CDR3 reads TGTGCCACCAGTGATTTTGGTGGGGGAGAGGGGCAAGAGACCCAGTACTTC.

This clonotype was detected ten times or more. The chain employs TRBV15 and TRBJ1-2, with TRBD1 matching 9 bases. The CDR3 spans 14 residues. Per germline, CDR1 LNHNV and CDR2 YYDKDF (reference sequence). Trimming cost V 2 bases and J 6 bases; bases outside gene matches: 4. This chain's CDR3 is CATSRQGQGDGYTF. The DNA for the CDR3 is TGTGCCACCAGCAGACAGGGACAGGGTGATGGCTACACCTTC. Full variable domain (missing parts from reference TRBV15 and TRBJ1-2): DAMVIQNPRYQVTQFGKPVTLSCSQTLNHNVMYWYQQKSSQAPKLLFHYYDKDFNNEADTPDNFQSRRPNTSFCFLDIRSPGLGDTAMYLCATSRQGQGDGYTFGSGTRLTVV.